These 10 T cell receptor beta chains came from one sample sequenced in a study of T-cell reconstitution after alpha-beta-depleted transplantation in children. It was with unique molecular identifiers that the TCRbeta library was prepared. TCRdb re-analysed the PCR reads in MiXCR, keeping a single row per CDR3 protein. Of 750,000 to 950,000 distinct CDR3 sequences listed, 16% are singletons. This specimen consisted of PBMCs, mostly from graft donor cells, obtained 360 days after TCRalphabeta/CD19-depleted stem cell transplant. Receptors were obtained from a male patient under 18 who had a stem cell transplant for acute lymphoblastic leukemia, so the T cells may come from the graft donor.

This clonotype was seen only a few times. The chain links TRBV5-5 to TRBJ1-5; D gene uncertain. Germline V gene sequence: CDR1 SGHKS, CDR2 YYEKEE (reference sequence). The CDR3 is 17 amino acids. Trimming removed 0 bases at V and 1 base at J, with 14 bases between. The CDR3 here is CASSLGSPTRSNQPQHF. CDR3 bases: TGTGCCAGCAGCTTGGGGTCCCCCACTCGGAGCAATCAGCCCCAGCATTTT. Complete variable domain (other parts from reference TRBV5-5 and TRBJ1-5): DAGVTQSPTHLIKTRGQQVTLRCSPISGHKSVSWYQQVLGQGPQFIFQYYEKEERGRGNFPDRFSARQFPNYSSELNVNALLLGDSALYLCASSLGSPTRSNQPQHFGDGTRLSIL.

This clonotype was detected ten times or more. This chain links TRBV19 with TRBJ2-7, with TRBD2 identical over 8 bases. CDR1 is LNHDA, CDR2 SQIVND, per germline (reference sequence). This CDR3 has 14 amino acids. V shed 8 bases, J shed 2 bases, and the junction held 8 bases outside the gene matches. DNA for the CDR3: TGTGCCAGTTCTGTGGCGGGAGGACCCTACGAGCAGTACTTC. Its translation is CASSVAGGPYEQYF. The full variable domain, rest sourced from reference TRBV19 and TRBJ2-7, is DGGITQSPKYLFRKEGQNVTLSCEQNLNHDAMYWYRQDPGQGLRLIYYSQIVNDFQKGDIAEGYSVSREKKESFPLTVTSAQKNPTAFYLCASSVAGGPYEQYFGPGTRLTVT.

In this sample, this clonotype turned up a few times. The chain carries TRBV5-5 and TRBJ2-5; D is possibly TRBD1 or TRBD2 (5 bases each). The CDR3 spans 13 residues. Trimming cost V 4 bases and J 4 bases, with 11 bases left between them. Germline CDR1 SGHKS, CDR2 YYEKEE (reference sequence). The CDR3 loop is CASSNWDRETQYF. DNA of the CDR3: TGTGCCAGCAGCAACTGGGACCGAGAGACCCAGTACTTC.

This clonotype came up a few times. A much larger clone sits a single nucleotide away, making a read error possible. The chain recombines TRBV11-1 with TRBJ2-7, with unresolved D. Germline V gene data show CDR1 as SGHAT and CDR2 as FQDESV (reference sequence). This CDR3 contains 11 residues. V dropped 5 bases and J dropped 2 bases, with 4 bases sitting between them. CDR3 protein: CASSPPYEQYF. For the CDR3, the DNA is TGTGCCAGCAGCCCCCCCTACGAGCAGTACTTC. Complete variable domain (other parts from reference TRBV11-1 and TRBJ2-7): EAEVAQSPRYKITEKSQAVAFWCDPISGHATLYWYRQILGQGPELLVQFQDESVVDDSQLPKDRFSAERLKGVDSTLKIQPAELGDSAMYLCASSPPYEQYFGPGTRLTVT.

This clonotype has a count of ten or more. The rearrangement links TRBV7-9 to TRBJ2-1, with 7 bases matching TRBD2. Germline CDR1 and CDR2: SEHNR and FQNEAQ (reference sequence). With 1 base clipped from V and 2 bases from J, the junction kept 2 bases outside the gene matches. CDR3 length: 15 residues. CDR3 loop: CASSLVSGAYNEQFF. In nucleotides, the CDR3 is TGTGCCAGCAGCTTAGTCAGCGGGGCCTACAATGAGCAGTTCTTC.

This clonotype occurred a few times. V usage is TRBV27 and J usage is TRBJ1-1, with D unresolved. The CDR3 spans 13 residues. The V end was cut by 8 bases, the J end by 2 bases, with 12 bases between. Germline assignment: CDR1 MNHEY and CDR2 SMNVEV (reference sequence). CDR3 coding DNA: TGTGCCAGCGGTAGGGCAGTAAACACTGAAGCTTTCTTT. It encodes CASGRAVNTEAFF.

V is TRBV5-1 and J is TRBJ2-1, with D possibly TRBD2 on 7 matching bases. V lost 3 bases to trimming and J lost 7 bases, with 23 bases between them. CDR1 is SGHRS and CDR2 is YFSETQ in the germline V gene. The CDR3 runs to 17 residues. CDR3 sequence (DNA): TGCGCCAGCAGCTGGAGGACAGCCTTACTAGCGTTGAATGAGCAGTTCTTC. This translates into CASSWRTALLALNEQFF.

This sequence joins TRBV10-3 and TRBJ2-3; D is perhaps TRBD1 or TRBD2 (5 bases each). Germline V lookup: CDR1 ENHRY, CDR2 SYGVKD. V lost 6 bases and J lost 3, with 22 bases in between. This CDR3 spans 17 amino acids. This chain's CDR3 is CAIRSSGARVMTDTQYF. CDR3 bases: TGTGCCATCAGAAGTTCCGGGGCTAGAGTTATGACAGATACGCAGTATTTT.

The V and J genes are TRBV25-1 and TRBJ2-2; D is unresolved. Trimming removed 2 bases from V and 13 bases from J, with 11 bases in between. The CDR3 has 12 amino acids. CDR1 and CDR2 (germline): MGHDK, SYGVNS. The CDR3 reads CASSERKFRLFF. In nucleotides, the CDR3 is TGTGCCAGCAGTGAAAGGAAATTTCGGCTGTTTTTT.

This clonotype was seen more than once but under ten times. The chain employs TRBV29-1 and TRBJ2-2; no firm D call. Per germline, CDR1 SQVTM and CDR2 ANQGSEA. The V end was cut by 2 bases, the J end by 4 bases, with 5 bases between. The CDR3 runs 12 residues. The CDR3 DNA is TGCAGCGTTGAAAAGATCACCGGGGAGCTGTTTTTT. Protein sequence: CSVEKITGELFF.